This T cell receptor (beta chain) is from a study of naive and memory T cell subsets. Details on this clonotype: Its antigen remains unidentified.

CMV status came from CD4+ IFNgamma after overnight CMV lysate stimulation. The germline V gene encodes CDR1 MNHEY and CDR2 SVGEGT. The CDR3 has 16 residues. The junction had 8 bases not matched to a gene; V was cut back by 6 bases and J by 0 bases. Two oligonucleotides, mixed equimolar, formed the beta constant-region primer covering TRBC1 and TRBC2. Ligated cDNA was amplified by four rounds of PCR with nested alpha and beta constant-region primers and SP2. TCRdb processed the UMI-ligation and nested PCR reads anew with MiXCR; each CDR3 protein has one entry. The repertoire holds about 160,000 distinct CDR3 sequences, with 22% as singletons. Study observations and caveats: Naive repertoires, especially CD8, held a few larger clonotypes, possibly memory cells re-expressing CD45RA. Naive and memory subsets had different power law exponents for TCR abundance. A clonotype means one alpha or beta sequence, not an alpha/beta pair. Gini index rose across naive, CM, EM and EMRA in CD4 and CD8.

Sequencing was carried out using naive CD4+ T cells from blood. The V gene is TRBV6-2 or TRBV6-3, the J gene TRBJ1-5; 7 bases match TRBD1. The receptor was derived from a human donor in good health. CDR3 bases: TGTGCCAGCAGACCACGGACAGGAGATAGCAATCAGCCCCAGCATTTT. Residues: CASRPRTGDSNQPQHF.